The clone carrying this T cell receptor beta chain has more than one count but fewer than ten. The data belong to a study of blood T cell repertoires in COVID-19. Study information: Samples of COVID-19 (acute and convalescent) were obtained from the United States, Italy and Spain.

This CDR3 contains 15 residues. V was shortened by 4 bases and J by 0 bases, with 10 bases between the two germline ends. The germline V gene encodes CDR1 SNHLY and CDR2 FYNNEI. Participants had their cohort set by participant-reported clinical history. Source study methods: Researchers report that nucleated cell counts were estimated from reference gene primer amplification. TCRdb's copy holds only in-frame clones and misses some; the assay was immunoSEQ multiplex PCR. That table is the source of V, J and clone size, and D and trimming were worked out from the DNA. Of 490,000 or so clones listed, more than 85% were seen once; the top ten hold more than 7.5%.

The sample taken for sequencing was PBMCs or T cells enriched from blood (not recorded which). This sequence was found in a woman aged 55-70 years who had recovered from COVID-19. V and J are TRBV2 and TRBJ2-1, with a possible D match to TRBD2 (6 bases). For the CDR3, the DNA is TGTGCCAGCAGTGCTCTAGCGAGCTCCTACAATGAGCAGTTCTTC. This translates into CASSALASSYNEQFF.